This T cell receptor (beta chain) was sequenced in a study of T-cell memory formation after mild COVID-19. TCRdb analysed the 5' RACE reads with MiXCR anew, one entry per CDR3 protein. The profile covers 300,000 or so distinct CDR3 sequences, with roughly 15% appearing a single time and 22% taken by the ten largest. The CDR3 contains 14 residues. V shed 7 bases and J 2 bases; nucleotides not matched to a gene: 5. As to this clonotype: What it binds is unknown.

Study results and limitations: Clones that contracted from day 15 to 85 were balanced CD4/CD8, while later expanders leaned CD4+.

Sequencing input: PBMCs or a T cell subset sorted from them (not recorded which). The rearrangement links TRBV12-3 or TRBV12-4 to TRBJ2-7, with 10 positions matching TRBD2. The receptor comes from a man aged 18 to 30 who had mild COVID-19 (a few samples of this study predate the infection). Cell type and time point are not known. DNA for the CDR3: TGTGCCAGCACCGAACTAGCGGGACCCTACGAGCAGTACTTC. This translates into CASTELAGPYEQYF.